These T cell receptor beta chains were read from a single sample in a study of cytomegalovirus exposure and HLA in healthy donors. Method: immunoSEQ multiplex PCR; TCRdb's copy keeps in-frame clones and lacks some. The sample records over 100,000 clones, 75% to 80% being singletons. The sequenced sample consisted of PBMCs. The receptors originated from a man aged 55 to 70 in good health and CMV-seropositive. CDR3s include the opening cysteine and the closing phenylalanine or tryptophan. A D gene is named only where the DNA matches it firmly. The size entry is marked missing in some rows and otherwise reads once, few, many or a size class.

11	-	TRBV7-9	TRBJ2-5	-	CASSSRETQYF	TGTGCCAGCAGCTCTAGAGAGACCCAGTACTTC
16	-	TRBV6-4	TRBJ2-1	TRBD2	CASSDFGTSLHNEQFF	TGTGCCAGCAGTGACTTTGGGACTAGCCTGCACAATGAGCAGTTCTTC
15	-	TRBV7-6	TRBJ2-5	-	CASSSTGPGMGTQYF	TGTGCCAGCAGCTCAACCGGCCCGGGGATGGGGACCCAGTACTTC
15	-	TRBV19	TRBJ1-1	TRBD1	CASSKGTGVGTEAFF	TGTGCCAGTAGTAAGGGCACAGGGGTTGGCACTGAAGCTTTCTTT
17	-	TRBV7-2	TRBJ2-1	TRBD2	CASSLSFWGGDHNEQFF	TGTGCCAGCAGCTTAAGTTTTTGGGGGGGTGACCACAATGAGCAGTTCTTC
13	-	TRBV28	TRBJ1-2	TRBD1	CASIQGQGYGYTF	TGTGCCAGCATCCAGGGACAGGGTTATGGCTACACCTTC
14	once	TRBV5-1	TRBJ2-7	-	CASSLVGGRYEQYF	TGCGCCAGCAGCTTGGTTGGGGGCCGTTACGAGCAGTACTTC
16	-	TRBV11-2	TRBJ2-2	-	CASSLASELTVGELFF	TGTGCCAGCAGCTTAGCGTCTGAGCTCACGGTGGGGGAGCTGTTTTTT
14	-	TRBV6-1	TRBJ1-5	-	CASSSQGSGQPQHF	TGTGCCAGCAGTTCCCAGGGGAGCGGTCAGCCCCAGCATTTT
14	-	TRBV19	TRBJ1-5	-	CASSTDSLNQPQHF	TGTGCCAGTAGTACGGACAGTCTTAATCAGCCCCAGCATTTT
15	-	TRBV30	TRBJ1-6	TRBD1	CAWSPSGQTPSPLHF	TGTGCCTGGAGCCCATCGGGACAGACGCCTTCACCCCTCCACTTT
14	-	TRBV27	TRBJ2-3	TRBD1	CASSLRDRGDTQYF	TGTGCCAGCAGTCTGAGGGACAGGGGAGATACGCAGTATTTT
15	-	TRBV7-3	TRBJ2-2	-	CASSQAGAHTGELFF	TGTGCCAGCAGCCAGGCGGGGGCCCACACCGGGGAGCTGTTTTTT
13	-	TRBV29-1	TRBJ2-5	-	CSVALAGQETQYF	TGCAGCGTTGCCTTAGCAGGGCAAGAGACCCAGTACTTC
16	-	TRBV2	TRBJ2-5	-	CASSLARPVLGRTQYF	TGTGCCAGCAGTTTAGCCCGACCAGTTCTCGGCCGAACGCAGTACTTC
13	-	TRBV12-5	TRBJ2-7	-	CASGVQASYEQYF	TGTGCTAGTGGGGTACAGGCTTCCTACGAGCAGTACTTC
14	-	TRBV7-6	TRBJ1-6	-	CASSLTEGGSPLHF	TGTGCCAGCAGTTTAACAGAGGGTGGGTCACCCCTCCACTTT
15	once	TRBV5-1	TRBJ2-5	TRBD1	CASSLGDRAQETQYF	TGCGCCAGCAGCTTGGGGGACAGGGCTCAAGAGACCCAGTACTTC
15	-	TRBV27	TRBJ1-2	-	CASRRSGGPNYGYTF	TGTGCCAGCAGAAGATCGGGAGGGCCTAACTATGGCTACACCTTC
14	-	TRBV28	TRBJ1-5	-	CASNGGGGNQPQHF	TGTGCCAGCAACGGCGGGGGAGGCAATCAGCCCCAGCATTTT
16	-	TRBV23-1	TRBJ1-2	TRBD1	CASSQRSGGGAGGYTF	TGCGCCAGCAGTCAACGCTCAGGGGGCGGCGCGGGGGGCTACACCTTC
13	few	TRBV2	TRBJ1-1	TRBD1	CASSDQGATEAFF	TGTGCCAGCAGTGATCAGGGGGCCACTGAAGCTTTCTTT